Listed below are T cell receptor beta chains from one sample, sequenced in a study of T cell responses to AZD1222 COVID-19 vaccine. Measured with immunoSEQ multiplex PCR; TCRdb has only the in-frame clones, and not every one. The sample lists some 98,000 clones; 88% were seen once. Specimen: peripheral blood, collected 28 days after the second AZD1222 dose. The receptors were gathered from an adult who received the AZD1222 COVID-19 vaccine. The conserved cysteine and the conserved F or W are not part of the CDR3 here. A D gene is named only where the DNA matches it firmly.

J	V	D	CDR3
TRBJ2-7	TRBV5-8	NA	ASSMGGLRISEQY
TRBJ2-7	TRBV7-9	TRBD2	ASSSGGGSKDEQY
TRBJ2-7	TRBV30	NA	AWSANGQTGEQY
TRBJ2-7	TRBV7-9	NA	ASSPSSYEQY
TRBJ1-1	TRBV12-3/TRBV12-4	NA	ASSPFTEAF
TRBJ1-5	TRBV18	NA	ASSPNFGANQPQH
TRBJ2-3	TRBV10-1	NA	ASSDSGVGISTDTQY
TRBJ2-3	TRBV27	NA	ASSFRQGTQY
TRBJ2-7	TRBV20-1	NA	SASQGRHREGEQY
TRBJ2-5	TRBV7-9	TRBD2	ASSLATGTRKETQY
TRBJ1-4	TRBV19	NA	ATGNVWVTNEKLF
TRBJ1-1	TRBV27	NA	ASMRQDLIQEAF
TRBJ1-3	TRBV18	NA	ASSSYSDHSGNTIY
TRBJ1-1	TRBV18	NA	ASSQNSQNTEAF
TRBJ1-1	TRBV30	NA	AWSVTRTNTEAF
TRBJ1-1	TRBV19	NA	ASTLQAASTEAF
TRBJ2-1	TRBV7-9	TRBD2	ASSPTSGRRYEQF
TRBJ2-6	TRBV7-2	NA	ASSQDSSGANVLT
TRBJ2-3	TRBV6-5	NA	ASAGYTDTQY
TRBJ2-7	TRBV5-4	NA	ASSLDPSSYEQY
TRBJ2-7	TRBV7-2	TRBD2	ASSFLAGGAYEQY
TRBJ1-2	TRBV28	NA	ASLSVGAGYGYT
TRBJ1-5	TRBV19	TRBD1	ASSIRIPTGHNQPQH
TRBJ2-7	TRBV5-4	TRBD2	ASSLGLAGSYEQY
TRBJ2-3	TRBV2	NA	ASSGPGRSTDTQY
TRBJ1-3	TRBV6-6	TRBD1	ASSTQGAISGNTIY
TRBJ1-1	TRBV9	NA	ASSPNFGTEAF
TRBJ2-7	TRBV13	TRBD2	ASSFLGTNYEQY
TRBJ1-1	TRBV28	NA	ASSRVATGTEAF
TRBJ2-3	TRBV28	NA	ASSFSDGGSTDTQY
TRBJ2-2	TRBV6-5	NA	ASSYLPRDTGELF
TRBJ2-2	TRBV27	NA	ASSLNGNTGELF
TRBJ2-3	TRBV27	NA	ASSFRWGDTQY
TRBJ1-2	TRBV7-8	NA	ASRARTDYGYT
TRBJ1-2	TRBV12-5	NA	ASGLVLGQSQGGYT
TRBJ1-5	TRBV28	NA	ASRGRRVYSNQPQH
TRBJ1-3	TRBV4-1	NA	ASSQAYDGGDTIY
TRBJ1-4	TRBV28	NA	ASSQGGPATNEKLF
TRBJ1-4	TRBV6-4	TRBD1	ASSVNRGEKLF
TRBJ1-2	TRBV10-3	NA	AISEGGFNYGYT
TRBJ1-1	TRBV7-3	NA	ASSPIGLEDTEAF
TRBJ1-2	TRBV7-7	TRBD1	ASSATVYGDRPLGYT
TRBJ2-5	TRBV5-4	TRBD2	ASSLGLAGGVETQY
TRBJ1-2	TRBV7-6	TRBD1	ASSYGQGLNYGYT
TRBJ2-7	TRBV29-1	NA	SVTRQDLGYEQY
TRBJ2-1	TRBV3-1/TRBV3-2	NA	ASSQDLSPQF
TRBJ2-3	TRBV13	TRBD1	ASSRDRDGTDTQY
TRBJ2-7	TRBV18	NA	ASSPSFFRQVITYEQY
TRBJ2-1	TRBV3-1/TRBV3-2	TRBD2	ASSQRSGGYNEQF
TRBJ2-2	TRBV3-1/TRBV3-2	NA	ASSQGNTGELF
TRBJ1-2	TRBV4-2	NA	ASSQSPGTDYGYT